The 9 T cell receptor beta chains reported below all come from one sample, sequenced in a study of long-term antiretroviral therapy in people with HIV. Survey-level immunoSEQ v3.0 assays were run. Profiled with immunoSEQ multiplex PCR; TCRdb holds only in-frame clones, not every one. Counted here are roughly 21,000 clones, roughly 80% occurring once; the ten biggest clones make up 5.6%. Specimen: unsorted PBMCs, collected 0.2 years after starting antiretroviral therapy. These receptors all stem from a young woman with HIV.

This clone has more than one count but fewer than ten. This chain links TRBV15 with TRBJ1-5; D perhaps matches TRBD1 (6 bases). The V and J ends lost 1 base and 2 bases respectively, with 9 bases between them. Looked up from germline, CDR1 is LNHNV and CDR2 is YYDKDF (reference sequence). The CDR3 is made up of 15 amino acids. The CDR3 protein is CATSRAPGGNQPQHF. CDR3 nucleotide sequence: TGTGCCACCAGCAGAGCCCCAGGGGGCAATCAGCCCCAGCATTTT. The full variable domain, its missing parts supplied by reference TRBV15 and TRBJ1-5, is DAMVIQNPRYQVTQFGKPVTLSCSQTLNHNVMYWYQQKSSQAPKLLFHYYDKDFNNEADTPDNFQSRRPNTSFCFLDIRSPGLGDTAMYLCATSRAPGGNQPQHFGDGTRLSIL.

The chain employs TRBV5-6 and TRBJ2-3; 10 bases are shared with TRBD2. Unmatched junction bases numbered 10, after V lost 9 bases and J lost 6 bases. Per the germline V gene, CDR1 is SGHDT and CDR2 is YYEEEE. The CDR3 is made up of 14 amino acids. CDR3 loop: CATNSGGAVDTQYF. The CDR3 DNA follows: TGTGCCACCAACAGCGGGGGGGCCGTCGATACGCAGTATTTT.

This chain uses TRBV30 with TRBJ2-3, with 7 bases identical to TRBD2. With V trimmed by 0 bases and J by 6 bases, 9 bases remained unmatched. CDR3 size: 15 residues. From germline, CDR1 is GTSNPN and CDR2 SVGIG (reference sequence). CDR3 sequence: CAWSVLAGDSDTQYF. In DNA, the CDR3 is TGTGCCTGGAGTGTACTCGCGGGGGATAGTGATACGCAGTATTTT.

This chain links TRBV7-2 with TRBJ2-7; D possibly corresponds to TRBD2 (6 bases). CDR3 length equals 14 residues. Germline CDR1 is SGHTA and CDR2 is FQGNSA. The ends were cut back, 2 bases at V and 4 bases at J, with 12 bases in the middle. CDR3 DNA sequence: TGTGCCAGCAGCTTATTGGGACTGAAGTACGAGCAGTACGTC. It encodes CASSLLGLKYEQYV.

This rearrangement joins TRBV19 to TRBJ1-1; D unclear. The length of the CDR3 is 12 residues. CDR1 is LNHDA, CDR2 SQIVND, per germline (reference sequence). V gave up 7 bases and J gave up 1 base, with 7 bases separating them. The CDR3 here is CASNWGNTEAFF. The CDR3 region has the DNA TGTGCCAGTAACTGGGGGAACACTGAAGCTTTCTTT.

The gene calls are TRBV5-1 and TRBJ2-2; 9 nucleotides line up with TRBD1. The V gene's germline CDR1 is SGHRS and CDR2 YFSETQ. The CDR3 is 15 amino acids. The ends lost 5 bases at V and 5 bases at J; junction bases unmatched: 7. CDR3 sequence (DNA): TGCGCCAGCAGGGATGACAGGGGGTGGACCGGGGAGCTGTTTTTT. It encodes CASRDDRGWTGELFF.

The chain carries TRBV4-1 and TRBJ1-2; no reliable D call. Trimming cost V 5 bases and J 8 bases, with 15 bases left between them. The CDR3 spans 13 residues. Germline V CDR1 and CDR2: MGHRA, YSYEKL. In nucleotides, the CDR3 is TGCGCCAGCAGCTCGCCGGCGGGAGGAGGCTACACCTTC. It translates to CASSSPAGGGYTF.

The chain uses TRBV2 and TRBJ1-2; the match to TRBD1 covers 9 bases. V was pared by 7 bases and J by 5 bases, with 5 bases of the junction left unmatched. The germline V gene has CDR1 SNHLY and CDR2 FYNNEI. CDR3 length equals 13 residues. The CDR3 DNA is TGTGCCAGCAAGGGACAGGGATATTATGGCTACACCTTC. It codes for CASKGQGYYGYTF.

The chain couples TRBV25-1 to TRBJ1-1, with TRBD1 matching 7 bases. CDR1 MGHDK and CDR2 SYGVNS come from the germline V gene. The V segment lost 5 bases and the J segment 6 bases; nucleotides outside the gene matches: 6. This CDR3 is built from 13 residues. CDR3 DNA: TGTGCCAGCAGTCCGACAGGGTTACCTGAAGCTTTCTTT. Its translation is CASSPTGLPEAFF. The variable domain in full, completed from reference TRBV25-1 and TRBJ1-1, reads EADIYQTPRYLVIGTGKKITLECSQTMGHDKMYWYQQDPGMELHLIHYSYGVNSTEKGDLSSESTVSRIRTEHFPLTLESARPSHTSQYLCASSPTGLPEAFFGQGTRLTVV.